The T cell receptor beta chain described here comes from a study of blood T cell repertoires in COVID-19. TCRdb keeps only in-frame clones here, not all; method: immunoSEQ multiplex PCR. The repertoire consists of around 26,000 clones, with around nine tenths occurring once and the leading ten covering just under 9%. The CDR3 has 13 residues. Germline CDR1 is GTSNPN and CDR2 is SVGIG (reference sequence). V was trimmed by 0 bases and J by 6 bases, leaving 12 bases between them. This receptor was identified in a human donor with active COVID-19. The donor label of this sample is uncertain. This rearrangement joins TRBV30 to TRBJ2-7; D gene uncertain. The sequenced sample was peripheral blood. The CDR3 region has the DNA TGTGCCTGGAGTGTAGTGGTCCTATCCGAGCAGTACTTC. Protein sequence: CAWSVVVLSEQYF.